This entry features one TCR beta chain sequence. Its matching antigen is unknown. This specimen comes from a study of shared clonotypes between healthy human individuals. Overall study context: The plates for each donor numbered three CD4 naive, three CD4 memory, two CD8 naive and one CD8 memory. Study results and caveats: The generation probabilities recorded for non-shared clonotypes fell below those of clonotypes shared by all four donors.

Approximately 210 ng DNA, tens of thousands of T cell genomes, went into each sorted-subset replicate PCR. Using immunoSEQ multiplex PCR, the repertoire was profiled, and TCRdb retains in-frame clones only, with some absent. This table has 630,000 or so clones, more than 95% appearing once. The naive CD8 population came from CD45RO-negative cells selected for CCR7, without terminally differentiated effector memory CD45RA+ cells. Everyone who donated was a Caucasian adult who lived in Nashville, Tennessee. Germline CDR1 reads SGHVS; CDR2 reads FNYEAQ. Between the trimmed V and J ends, which lost 3 bases and 3 bases, there was a span of 15 bases. CDR3 length: 15 amino acids.

Sequencing was carried out using naive CD8+ T cells sorted from blood. This chain links TRBV7-6 with TRBJ2-7, with D perhaps matching TRBD2 (5 bases). This TCR derives from a man younger than 40 in good health. Here the CDR3 DNA reads TGTGCCAGCAGCTTGGGTGGCGGGTTAAACTACGAGCAGTACTTC. It yields the protein CASSLGGGLNYEQYF.